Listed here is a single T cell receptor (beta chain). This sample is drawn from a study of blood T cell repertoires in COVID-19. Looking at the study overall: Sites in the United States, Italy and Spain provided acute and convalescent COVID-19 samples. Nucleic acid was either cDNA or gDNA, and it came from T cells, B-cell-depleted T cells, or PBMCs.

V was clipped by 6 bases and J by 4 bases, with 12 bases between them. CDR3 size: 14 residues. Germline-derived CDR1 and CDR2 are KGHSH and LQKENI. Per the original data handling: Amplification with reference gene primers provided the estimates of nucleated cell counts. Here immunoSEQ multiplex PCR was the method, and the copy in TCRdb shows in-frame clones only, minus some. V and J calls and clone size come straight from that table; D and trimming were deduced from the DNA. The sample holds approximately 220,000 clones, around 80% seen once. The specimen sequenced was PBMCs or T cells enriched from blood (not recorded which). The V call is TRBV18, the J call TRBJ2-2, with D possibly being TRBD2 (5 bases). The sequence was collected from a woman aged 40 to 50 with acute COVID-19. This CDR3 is CASSSEGRTGELFF. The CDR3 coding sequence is TGTGCCAGCTCCTCCGAGGGTCGCACCGGGGAGCTGTTTTTT.